These 21 T cell receptor beta chains came from one sample sequenced in a study of CD8 T cells in ankylosing spondylitis. TCRdb analysed the 5' RACE reads with MiXCR anew, one entry per CDR3 protein. The table has about 340,000 distinct CDR3 sequences, roughly 14% seen once; the top ten hold about 1%. The sequencing input was blood, either unsorted or a sorted T cell fraction (not recorded which). These TCRs come from a male donor with ankylosing spondylitis or in good health (not recorded which).

This clonotype was detected a few times. The CDR3 loop reads CSVRTAASTDTQYF. CDR3 DNA sequence: TGCAGCGTACGCACAGCGGCTAGCACAGATACGCAGTATTTT. The chain employs TRBV29-1 and TRBJ2-3; D may be TRBD2 (5 bases). The CDR3 consists of 14 residues. Trimming stripped 6 bases from V and 0 bases from J, with 13 bases between. In germline, CDR1 is SQVTM, CDR2 ANQGSEA.

The V gene is TRBV20-1, the J gene TRBJ2-1; TRBD2 is a possible D gene (6 bases). Looked up from germline, CDR1 is DFQATT and CDR2 is SNEGSKA (reference sequence). The V end lost 1 base, the J end lost 4 bases, and 14 bases lay between the germline ends. This CDR3 has 15 amino acids. CDR3 region: CSARVPSVSYNEQFF. The DNA of the CDR3 is TGCAGTGCTAGAGTCCCTAGCGTCTCTTACAATGAGCAGTTCTTC.

The table lists this clonotype with a few counts. V is TRBV3-1 and J is TRBJ2-6; D uncertain. There are 15 residues in the CDR3. Trimming removed 4 bases from V and 0 bases from J, with 7 bases in between. CDR1 and CDR2 from the germline V gene are LGHDT and YNNKEL (reference sequence). CDR3 region: CASSRSVSGANVLTF. CDR3 bases: TGTGCCAGCAGCCGATCAGTCTCTGGGGCCAACGTCCTGACTTTC.

This clonotype appeared a single time. The chain recombines TRBV5-1 with TRBJ2-5; either TRBD1 or TRBD2 may fit D (5 bases each). The ends were cut back, 2 bases at V and 5 bases at J, with 16 bases in the middle. This CDR3 region has 15 residues. Germline V gene sequence: CDR1 SGHRS, CDR2 YFSETQ. CDR3 in amino acids: CASSLHLGVGETQYF. The CDR3 DNA reads TGCGCCAGCAGCTTACATCTGGGGGTCGGGGAGACCCAGTACTTC.

The chain recombines TRBV20-1 with TRBJ2-5, with 13 bases aligning to TRBD2. Trimming took 2 bases from V and 5 from J; bases not matched to a gene: 8. The germline V gene has CDR1 DFQATT and CDR2 SNEGSKA (reference sequence). This CDR3 spans 16 amino acids. The CDR3 loop is CSARPGLAGQKETQYF. CDR3 bases: TGCAGTGCTAGACCGGGACTAGCGGGACAAAAGGAGACCCAGTACTTC.

This clonotype came up a few times. The chain carries TRBV6-1 and TRBJ2-1; possibly TRBD1 for D (6 bases). V was clipped by 6 bases and J by 0 bases, with 9 bases between them. The CDR3 consists of 14 residues. Per the germline V gene, CDR1 is MNHNS and CDR2 is SASEGT. The CDR3 loop reads CASRTDSSYNEQFF. CDR3 sequence (DNA): TGTGCCAGCAGAACGGACAGCTCCTACAATGAGCAGTTCTTC.

Remarks on this clonotype: One junction end does not reproduce the germline sequence, and a read error may be involved. The chain links TRBV3-1 to TRBJ2-7, with D possibly TRBD1 on 5 matching bases. The germline V gene encodes CDR1 LGHDT and CDR2 YNNKEL (reference sequence). This CDR3 is built from 13 residues. The CDR3 bases are TGTGCCAGCAGCCAGGACACACTCTACAAGCAGTACTTC. Translating it yields CASSQDTLYKQYF.

J is TRBJ2-3 and V is TRBV9; no clear D gene. Per germline, CDR1 SGDLS and CDR2 YYNGEE. The CDR3 loop spans 13 amino acids. Trimming left V 7 bases short and J 3 bases short, with 12 bases between. The CDR3 region is CASRKSGTDTQYF. CDR3 nucleotides: TGTGCCAGCCGAAAAAGTGGGACAGATACGCAGTATTTT.

This clonotype was seen a handful of times. The chain employs TRBV12-3 or TRBV12-4 and TRBJ2-3, with 11 bases fitting TRBD2. V lost 6 bases and J lost 7; bases outside the gene matches: 12. CDR3 length: 16 amino acids. CDR3 loop: CASRAFSGRAGNTQYF. CDR3 nucleotide sequence: TGTGCCAGCAGAGCCTTTAGCGGGAGGGCCGGAAATACGCAGTATTTT.

The chain carries TRBV12-3 or TRBV12-4 and TRBJ2-2, with 9 bases that match TRBD1. The CDR3 is 15 amino acids. Losses at the gene ends were 5 bases for V and 7 bases for J; bases not matched to a gene: 8. The CDR3 nucleotides are TGTGCCAGCAGTCCCGGGACAGGGTTTGTCGGGGAGCTGTTTTTT. Its translation is CASSPGTGFVGELFF.

The J gene is TRBJ2-3, the V gene TRBV20-1, with TRBD2 matching 13 bases. CDR1 DFQATT and CDR2 SNEGSKA come from the germline V gene (reference sequence). The length of the CDR3 is 18 residues. After removal of 6 bases from V and 1 base from J, the junction contained 13 bases not matched to a gene. CDR3 protein: CSAHHGLAGVGGTDTQYF. The CDR3 coding sequence is TGCAGTGCACACCACGGACTAGCGGGAGTAGGGGGCACAGATACGCAGTATTTT.

About this clonotype: Mismatch with germline at one junction end may stem from a read error. The chain recombines TRBV6-5 with TRBJ1-1; no firm D call. Germline CDR1 is MNHEY and CDR2 is SVGAGI. This CDR3 is 15 amino acids long. The CDR3 loop is CASRLAIHVNTEAFF. Written as DNA, the CDR3 is TGTGCCAGCAGATTAGCTATACACGTGAACACTGAAGCCTTCTTT.

The chain links TRBV12-3 or TRBV12-4 to TRBJ1-4; 9 bases align to TRBD1. CDR3 size: 15 residues. The junction had 4 bases not matched to a gene; V was cut back by 5 bases and J by 3 bases. CDR3 protein: CASSTGTGSNEKLFF. The DNA of the CDR3 is TGTGCCAGCAGTACAGGGACAGGGTCTAATGAAAAACTGTTTTTT.

The chain carries TRBV21-1 and TRBJ2-3; the table's TRBD1 call for D was not verified on the DNA. TRBV21-1 is shown as a pseudogene. This CDR3 comprises 16 residues. For the CDR3, the DNA is TGTGCCAGCAATCCACGGGGACAGGGGACCACAGATACGCAGTATTTT. Translation: CASNPRGQGTTDTQYF.

There are a few counts of this clonotype. J is TRBJ2-1 and V is TRBV12-3 or TRBV12-4, with D possibly being TRBD2 (5 bases). V shed 1 base and J shed 5 bases, with 9 bases lying between them. This CDR3 has 14 residues. In DNA, the CDR3 is TGTGCCAGCAGTTTAGGACACGGGAACAATGAGCAGTTCTTC. As protein: CASSLGHGNNEQFF.

This clonotype occurred a few times. The chain carries TRBV30 and TRBJ2-5; 11 positions agree with TRBD2. There are 14 residues in the CDR3. The germline CDR1 and CDR2 sequences are GTSNPN and SVGIG (reference sequence). Trimming removed 2 bases from V and 5 bases from J; junction bases left unmatched: 4. CDR3 residues: CAWSIAGGTETQYF. CDR3 coding DNA: TGTGCCTGGAGTATAGCGGGGGGGACTGAGACCCAGTACTTC.

V and J are TRBV20-1 and TRBJ2-1; perhaps TRBD2 as D (5 bases). The CDR3 is made up of 14 amino acids. Trimming shortened V by 0 bases and J by 14 bases, and 20 bases separated the two germline ends. The V gene's germline CDR1 is DFQATT and CDR2 SNEGSKA (reference sequence). CDR3 amino acids: CSARDMQTTSLEFF. The CDR3 nucleotides are TGCAGTGCTAGAGATATGCAGACTACTAGTTTGGAGTTCTTC.

V gene TRBV5-1 combines with J gene TRBJ2-3; 13 positions agree with TRBD2. In germline, CDR1 is SGHRS, CDR2 YFSETQ. The CDR3 has 17 amino acids. V was clipped by 4 bases and J by 4 bases; unmatched bases: 9. CDR3 amino acids: CASSPQWTSGSSDTQYF. The CDR3 DNA follows: TGCGCCAGCAGCCCCCAATGGACTAGCGGGAGTTCAGATACGCAGTATTTT.

The gene calls are TRBV2 and TRBJ2-5; TRBD1 matches at 7 bases. CDR1 and CDR2 from the germline V gene are SNHLY and FYNNEI. The CDR3 runs to 13 residues. V lost 6 bases, J lost 5 bases, and 6 bases stayed unmatched. The CDR3 reads CASRTGVGETQYF. Here the CDR3 DNA reads TGTGCCAGCAGAACAGGGGTGGGGGAGACCCAGTACTTC. The entire variable domain, with the rest obtained from reference TRBV2 and TRBJ2-5, is as follows: EPEVTQTPSHQVTQMGQEVILRCVPISNHLYFYWYRQILGQKVEFLVSFYNNEISEKSEIFDDQFSVERPDGSNFTLKIRSTKLEDSAMYFCASRTGVGETQYFGPGTRLLVL.

This clonotype was recorded a few times. The chain employs TRBV12-3 or TRBV12-4 and TRBJ1-2; perhaps TRBD1 as D (5 bases). V shed 5 bases and J shed 5 bases, with 15 bases lying between them. The CDR3 totals 14 residues. In nucleotides, the CDR3 is TGTGCCAGCAGTGGGGAACAGGAAACTTATGGCTACACCTTC. Residues: CASSGEQETYGYTF.

The gene calls are TRBV29-1 and TRBJ2-7; D remains unclear. Trimming shortened V by 2 bases and J by 6 bases, and 11 bases separated the two germline ends. The CDR3 runs to 12 residues. The germline gives CDR1 SQVTM, CDR2 ANQGSEA. The CDR3 loop reads CSVEWTPREQYF. CDR3 sequence (DNA): TGCAGCGTTGAATGGACCCCCCGCGAGCAGTACTTC.